This T cell receptor beta chain is from a study of T cell repertoires in cytomegalovirus infection. Across the whole study: CMV infection and matching HLA type were both indicated by public TCR beta signatures.

TCRdb ran MiXCR on the reads and lists one entry per CDR3 protein. This table has 400,000 or so distinct CDR3 sequences, around 18% appearing once. Findings of the study overall: Summed public TCR beta family frequency identified CMV carriers bearing the relevant HLA. Dominating the ex vivo response were HLA-C-restricted CMV-specific TCR beta clonotypes.

This CDR3 has 12 amino acids. Per the germline V gene, CDR1 is SEHNR and CDR2 is FQNEAQ (reference sequence). Between the trimmed V and J ends, which lost 4 bases and 5 bases, there was a span of 6 bases. This clonotype was seen repeatedly, ten times or more. Its antigen is still unknown. Sequenced sample: PBMCs. V usage is TRBV7-9 and J usage is TRBJ1-5; D remains unclear. This TCR came from a human donor in good health (CMV status not recorded). Some clones in this sample may be carry-over from other donors' samples. CDR3 in amino acids: CASSSVDQPQHF. The CDR3, as DNA: TGTGCCAGCAGCTCCGTGGATCAGCCCCAGCATTTT.